Each of the 27 T cell receptor beta chains below was sequenced from the same sample in a study of T cells in Graves' hyperthyroidism and ophthalmopathy. Amplification yielded TCR beta CDR3 regions, with RNA transcripts as the source. The TCR CDR3 first-round RT-PCR relied on the HTBI primer set. One entry per CDR3 protein, called by TCRdb with MiXCR from the multiplex PCR reads. The sample includes 600,000 or so distinct CDR3 sequences, about 14% of them seen just once. The sequenced sample consisted of blood. The receptors originated from a woman aged 50 to 60 with Graves' ophthalmopathy.

This clonotype was counted many times. The chain recombines TRBV12-3 or TRBV12-4 with TRBJ2-1; no definite D call. This CDR3 is built from 12 residues. Trimming took off 4 bases at V and 7 bases at J, with 8 bases between the two ends. CDR3 amino acids: CASSSRSNEQFF. In DNA, the CDR3 is TGTGCCAGCAGTTCGAGATCTAATGAGCAGTTCTTC.

This clonotype has ten or more counts. V is TRBV7-2 and J is TRBJ1-1, with a weak D call TRBD1 (6 bases). The length of the CDR3 is 15 residues. The V end lost 5 bases, the J end lost 5 bases, and 18 bases lay between the germline ends. Germline V gene sequence: CDR1 SGHTA, CDR2 FQGNSA. CDR3: CASSALTGFVTEAFF. In DNA, the CDR3 is TGTGCCAGCAGCGCCCTCACAGGGTTTGTGACTGAAGCTTTCTTT.

This clonotype was observed a few times. This chain connects TRBV9 to TRBJ1-6; D is perhaps TRBD1 (5 bases). Germline assignment: CDR1 SGDLS and CDR2 YYNGEE. The CDR3 is 19 amino acids. V dropped 0 bases and J dropped 7 bases, with 23 bases sitting between them. CDR3: CASSVGVGGSLDMNSPLHF. The DNA for the CDR3 is TGTGCCAGCAGCGTAGGAGTTGGGGGATCCCTGGATATGAATTCACCCCTCCACTTT.

This clonotype was seen repeatedly, ten times or more. V is TRBV24-1 and J is TRBJ2-1; D gene uncertain. CDR1 is KGHDR, CDR2 SFDVKD, per germline. Trimming removed 4 bases from V and 2 bases from J, with 2 bases in between. The CDR3 runs to 12 residues. In nucleotides, the CDR3 is TGTGCCACCAGTGACCCCTACAATGAGCAGTTCTTC. Amino acid sequence: CATSDPYNEQFF.

This clonotype was observed a few times. The J gene is TRBJ2-2, the V gene TRBV29-1, with TRBD2 identical over 12 bases. Trimming took 7 bases from V and 7 from J; bases not matched to a gene: 1. Germline V gene data show CDR1 as SQVTM and CDR2 as ANQGSEA. This CDR3 is built from 12 residues. CDR3 coding DNA: TGCAGCGCTAGCGGGAGGGGCGGGGAGCTGTTTTTT. This translates into CSASGRGGELFF.

In its sample, this clonotype was seen a few times. V and J are TRBV28 and TRBJ2-1; TRBD2 agrees at 7 bases. This CDR3 has 13 residues. CDR1 is MDHEN, CDR2 SYDVKM, per germline. Unmatched junction bases numbered 4, after V lost 7 bases and J lost 4 bases. CDR3 sequence reads: CASMAGEYNEQFF. Written as DNA, the CDR3 is TGTGCCAGCATGGCGGGAGAATACAATGAGCAGTTCTTC.

Only a few counts were recorded for this clonotype. With a much larger clone just one base away, this may be a read error. V usage is TRBV20-1 and J usage is TRBJ2-1; no firm D call. The CDR3 spans 12 residues. The V end lost 6 bases, the J end lost 8 bases, and 14 bases lay between the germline ends. The germline gives CDR1 DFQATT, CDR2 SNEGSKA (reference sequence). CDR3 sequence (DNA): TGCAGTGCGGCACCAGGCAGGTATGAGCAGTTCTTC. Translation: CSAAPGRYEQFF.

In its sample, this clonotype was seen many times. The chain couples TRBV18 to TRBJ1-1; 8 bases are shared with TRBD1. V lost 3 bases and J lost 4; bases outside the gene matches: 4. The CDR3 length is 14 residues. Germline values: CDR1 KGHSH, CDR2 LQKENI. Written as DNA, the CDR3 is TGTGCCAGCTCACCGGGACAGGTATCCACTGAAGCTTTCTTT. Protein sequence: CASSPGQVSTEAFF.

This clonotype came up many times. The gene calls are TRBV2 and TRBJ2-7; D is undetermined. This CDR3 spans 12 amino acids. Germline CDR1 and CDR2: SNHLY and FYNNEI. V lost 4 bases and J 4 bases, leaving 8 bases between the germline ends. The CDR3 coding sequence is TGTGCCAGCAGTGGGGCTGATTACGAGCAGTACTTC. Protein product: CASSGADYEQYF.

This clonotype was recorded at least ten times. The rearrangement uses TRBV20-1 and TRBJ1-2, with 7 bases aligning to TRBD1. V dropped 6 bases and J dropped 4; count of bases not matched to a gene: 11. This CDR3 region has 14 residues. Per germline, CDR1 DFQATT and CDR2 SNEGSKA (reference sequence). CDR3 amino acids: CSANDRDHPYGYTF. CDR3 nucleotides: TGCAGTGCCAACGACAGGGACCACCCCTATGGCTACACCTTC.

This clonotype was seen repeatedly, ten times or more. The rearrangement joins TRBV5-1 to TRBJ2-7; 7 nucleotides agree with TRBD2. Germline CDR1 is SGHRS and CDR2 is YFSETQ. Trimming at V came to 2 bases and at J to 7 bases, leaving 12 bases not matched to a gene. The CDR3 is made up of 15 amino acids. The CDR3: CASSFGFTGGGEQYF. CDR3 bases: TGCGCCAGCAGCTTTGGGTTCACGGGAGGCGGGGAGCAGTACTTC.

As concerns this clonotype: A much larger clone differs from this one at a single base, so this may be a read error. The genes are TRBV6-4 and TRBJ1-1; 7 nucleotides match TRBD1. CDR1 is MRHNA, CDR2 SNTAGT, per germline. This CDR3 is built from 15 residues. The CDR3 region has the DNA TGTGCCAGCAGGCATATACAGGGGAATCTTGGGGCAGCTTCCTTT. It translates to CASRHIQGNLGAASF.

This clonotype occurred many times. This chain links TRBV7-2 with TRBJ1-2, with 9 bases fitting TRBD1. V was pared by 5 bases and J by 4 bases, with 5 bases of the junction left unmatched. CDR1 and CDR2 from the germline V gene are SGHTA and FQGNSA. The CDR3 runs to 14 residues. The CDR3 region has the DNA TGTGCCAGCAGCCTGACAGGGGGTGCCTATGGCTACACCTTC. Translation gives CASSLTGGAYGYTF.

The gene calls are TRBV30 and TRBJ1-4; 9 bases match TRBD1. The V and J ends lost 3 bases and 4 bases, in that order; junction bases with no gene match: 9. Germline lookup yields CDR1 GTSNPN and CDR2 SVGIG (reference sequence). The CDR3 covers 16 residues. The chain's CDR3 is CAWSFRGTGINEKLFF. CDR3 nucleotides: TGTGCCTGGAGCTTTCGGGGGACAGGGATTAATGAAAAACTGTTTTTT. Combining the CDR3 with reference TRBV30 and TRBJ1-4 gives the whole variable domain SQTIHQWPATLVQPVGSPLSLECTVEGTSNPNLYWYRQAAGRGLQLLFYSVGIGQISSEVPQNLSASRPQDRQFILSSKKLLLSDSGFYLCAWSFRGTGINEKLFFGSGTQLSVL.

This clonotype was counted many times. The V gene is TRBV27, the J gene TRBJ2-5; 16 bases line up with TRBD2. V was clipped by 3 bases and J by 5 bases; unmatched bases: 15. The CDR3 has 20 residues. Germline CDR1 is MNHEY and CDR2 is SMNVEV (reference sequence). The CDR3 DNA is TGTGCCAGCAGTTTGTTGGGGGTAGGGACTAGCGGGAGGGCCGGGGAGACCCAGTACTTC. Its translation: CASSLLGVGTSGRAGETQYF.

This clonotype was detected ten times or more. This chain joins TRBV7-9 and TRBJ2-3, with D possibly called TRBD1 or TRBD2 (5 bases each). Trimming stripped 7 bases from V and 2 bases from J, with 16 bases between. CDR1 and CDR2 (germline): SEHNR, FQNEAQ (reference sequence). There are 15 residues in the CDR3. CDR3 bases: TGTGCCAGCAAACCTCGGGGCGCGGACACAGATACGCAGTATTTT. It encodes CASKPRGADTDTQYF.

V and J are TRBV5-1 and TRBJ2-5; 8 bases fit TRBD2. The CDR3 runs to 22 residues. From germline, CDR1 is SGHRS and CDR2 YFSETQ. Germline trimming cut 4 bases from V and 0 bases from J; bases unmatched to any gene: 26. The CDR3 loop reads CASSRNHNKRESYLRDQETQYF. The CDR3 DNA reads as TGCGCCAGCAGCCGCAATCATAACAAGCGGGAGTCCTATCTTAGGGACCAAGAGACCCAGTACTTC.

This clonotype has ten or more counts. The junction departs from germline at one end; a sequencing error may be responsible. V gene TRBV24-1 combines with J gene TRBJ2-1; 8 bases are a match to TRBD1. Germline V gene sequence: CDR1 KGHDR, CDR2 SFDVKD. CDR3 length: 15 residues. The CDR3 loop reads CATCDPAGGRNEQFF. The CDR3 DNA reads TGTGCCACCTGTGATCCGGCAGGGGGCAGGAATGAGCAGTTCTTC.

The V gene is TRBV6-2 or TRBV6-3, the J gene TRBJ2-5, with D uncertain. V lost 2 bases and J 10 bases, leaving 17 bases between the germline ends. The CDR3 loop spans 14 amino acids. Germline CDR1 and CDR2: MNHEY and SVGEGT. DNA for the CDR3: TGTGCCAGCAGTTACGGGATCGCATTAACTTTCCAGTACTTC. Translated: CASSYGIALTFQYF.

The chain links TRBV30 to TRBJ2-5, with TRBD2 as a possible D gene (6 bases). CDR1 is GTSNPN, CDR2 SVGIG, per germline (reference sequence). The CDR3 runs to 17 residues. V was pared by 5 bases and J by 0 bases, with 22 bases between. CDR3 loop: CAWQAGKFAGYQETQYF. The DNA for the CDR3 is TGTGCCTGGCAGGCAGGGAAATTTGCGGGGTACCAAGAGACCCAGTACTTC. The complete variable domain, with remaining parts taken from reference TRBV30 and TRBJ2-5, reads SQTIHQWPATLVQPVGSPLSLECTVEGTSNPNLYWYRQAAGRGLQLLFYSVGIGQISSEVPQNLSASRPQDRQFILSSKKLLLSDSGFYLCAWQAGKFAGYQETQYFGPGTRLLVL.

The table lists this clonotype with many counts. The chain combines TRBV10-3 with TRBJ2-7; 13 bases fit TRBD2. V shed 1 base and J 3 bases; nucleotides not matched to a gene: 15. The CDR3 is 20 amino acids. Per the germline V gene, CDR1 is ENHRY and CDR2 is SYGVKD. As DNA, the CDR3 is TGTGCCATCAGTGAGTGGGGGACTAGCGGGACCGGTTCGGCGGTCTACGAGCAGTACTTC. Translated, it gives CAISEWGTSGTGSAVYEQYF.

This clonotype was recorded at least ten times. The rearrangement links TRBV27 to TRBJ1-6; no firm D call. V lost 5 bases and J 8 bases, leaving 16 bases between the germline ends. The CDR3 is 15 residues long. Per germline, CDR1 MNHEY and CDR2 SMNVEV (reference sequence). Here the CDR3 reads CASSAASLKDSPLHF. DNA of the CDR3: TGTGCCAGCAGTGCCGCGAGTTTAAAAGATTCACCCCTCCACTTT.

This sequence joins TRBV30 and TRBJ2-5, with TRBD2 matching 9 bases. Germline CDR1 is GTSNPN and CDR2 is SVGIG (reference sequence). V lost 2 bases to trimming and J lost 1 base; unmatched junction nucleotides: 8. The CDR3 has 16 amino acids. CDR3 residues: CAWSLSRLAAQETQYF. The DNA for the CDR3 is TGTGCCTGGAGTCTTTCGAGACTAGCGGCCCAAGAGACCCAGTACTTC.

In its sample, this clonotype was seen many times. CDR3 sequence reads: CAISERSGSYGYTF. In DNA, the CDR3 is TGTGCCATCAGTGAGAGGTCGGGCAGCTATGGCTACACCTTC. V usage is TRBV10-3 and J usage is TRBJ1-2; no definite D call. Between the trimmed V and J ends, which lost 2 bases and 4 bases, there was a span of 11 bases. Germline loops: CDR1 ENHRY, CDR2 SYGVKD. The CDR3 runs 14 residues.

This rearrangement joins TRBV19 to TRBJ1-2; 8 bases agree with TRBD1. This CDR3 has 14 residues. The germline CDR1 and CDR2 sequences are LNHDA and SQIVND (reference sequence). The V and J ends lost 4 bases and 2 bases, in that order; junction bases with no gene match: 3. The CDR3 sequence: CASSTGDRNYGYTF. For the CDR3, the DNA is TGTGCCAGTAGTACCGGGGACAGGAACTATGGCTACACCTTC.

The sample holds a few counts of this clonotype. V is TRBV6-2 or TRBV6-3 and J is TRBJ1-2; D is unclear. The V end lost 5 bases, the J end lost 7 bases, and 14 bases lay between the germline ends. Per the germline V gene, CDR1 is MNHEY and CDR2 is SVGEGT. CDR3 length: 13 amino acids. The CDR3 DNA follows: TGTGCCAGCAGTCCATCCCACGGCCTTGGCTACACCTTC. Its protein is CASSPSHGLGYTF.

The chain is built from TRBV9 and TRBJ1-2, with D perhaps matching TRBD1 (6 bases). The CDR3 sequence is 14 residues long. Trimming stripped 0 bases from V and 8 bases from J, with 14 bases between. Germline CDR1 SGDLS, CDR2 YYNGEE. CDR3 region: CASSVDAQGTGYTF. For the CDR3, the DNA is TGTGCCAGCAGCGTAGATGCCCAGGGGACCGGCTACACCTTC.